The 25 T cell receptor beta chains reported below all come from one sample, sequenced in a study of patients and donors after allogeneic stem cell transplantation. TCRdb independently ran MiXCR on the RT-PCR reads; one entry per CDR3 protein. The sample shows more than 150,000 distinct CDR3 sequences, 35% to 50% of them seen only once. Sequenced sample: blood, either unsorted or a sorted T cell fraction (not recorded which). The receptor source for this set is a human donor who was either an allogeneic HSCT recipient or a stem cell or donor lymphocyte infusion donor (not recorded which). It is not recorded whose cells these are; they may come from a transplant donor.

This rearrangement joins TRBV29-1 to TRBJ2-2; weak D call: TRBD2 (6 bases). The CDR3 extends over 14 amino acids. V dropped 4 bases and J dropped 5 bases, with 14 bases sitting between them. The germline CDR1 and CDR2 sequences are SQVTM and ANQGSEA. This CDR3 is CSVGGDGDTGELFF. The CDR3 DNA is TGCAGCGTTGGGGGGGACGGCGATACCGGGGAGCTGTTTTTT.

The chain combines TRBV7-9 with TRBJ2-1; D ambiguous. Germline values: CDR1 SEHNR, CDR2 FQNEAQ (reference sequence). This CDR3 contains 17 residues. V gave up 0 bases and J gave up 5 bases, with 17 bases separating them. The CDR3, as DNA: TGTGCCAGCAGCTTAGCCTGGACCGTCTCGCAAGACAATGAGCAGTTCTTC. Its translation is CASSLAWTVSQDNEQFF.

DNA for the CDR3: TGTGCCAGCAGTCCGGCGGGAGGTTCGTACAATGAGCAGTTCTTC. This gives the protein CASSPAGGSYNEQFF. The chain carries TRBV6-5 and TRBJ2-1; TRBD2 agrees at 8 bases. The CDR3 is 15 amino acids. Germline loops: CDR1 MNHEY, CDR2 SVGAGI. The trim removed 5 bases at V and 4 bases at J, leaving 7 bases unmatched.

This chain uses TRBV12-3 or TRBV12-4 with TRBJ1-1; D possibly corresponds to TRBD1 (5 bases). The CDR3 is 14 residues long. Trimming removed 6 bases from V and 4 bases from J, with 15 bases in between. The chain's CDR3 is CASSPQGLATEAFF. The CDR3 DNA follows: TGTGCCAGCAGCCCTCAGGGTTTGGCCACTGAAGCTTTCTTT.

The CDR3 DNA is TGCAGCGGAACCGGAGGTTCGAGCAATGAGCAGTTCTTC. This sequence encodes CSGTGGSSNEQFF. The chain carries TRBV20-1 and TRBJ2-1; possibly TRBD2 for D (5 bases). The CDR3 runs 13 residues. Looked up from germline, CDR1 is DFQATT and CDR2 is SNEGSKA (reference sequence).

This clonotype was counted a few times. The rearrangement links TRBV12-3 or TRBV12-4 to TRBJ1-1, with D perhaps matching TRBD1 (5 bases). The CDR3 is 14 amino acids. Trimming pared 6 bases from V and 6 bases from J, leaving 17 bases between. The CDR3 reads CASSPPETVPEAFF. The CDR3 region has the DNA TGTGCCAGCAGCCCACCCGAGACAGTGCCTGAAGCTTTCTTT.

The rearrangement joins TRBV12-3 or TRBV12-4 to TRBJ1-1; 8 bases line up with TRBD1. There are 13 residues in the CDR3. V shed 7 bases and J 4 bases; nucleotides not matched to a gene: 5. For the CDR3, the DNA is TGTGCCAGCAACCAGGGGGCCGGCACTGAAGCTTTCTTT. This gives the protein CASNQGAGTEAFF.

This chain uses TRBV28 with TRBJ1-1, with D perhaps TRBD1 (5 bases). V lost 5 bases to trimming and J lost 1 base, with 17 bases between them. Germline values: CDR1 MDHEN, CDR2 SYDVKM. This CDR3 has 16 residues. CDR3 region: CASSPFPQGANTEAFF. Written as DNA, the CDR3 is TGTGCCAGCAGTCCATTCCCACAAGGGGCGAACACTGAAGCTTTCTTT.

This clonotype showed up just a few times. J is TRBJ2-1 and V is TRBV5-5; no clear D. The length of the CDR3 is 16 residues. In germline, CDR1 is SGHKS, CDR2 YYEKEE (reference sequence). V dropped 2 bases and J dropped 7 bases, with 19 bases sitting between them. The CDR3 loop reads CASSLIGSRPPNEQFF. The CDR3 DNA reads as TGTGCCAGCAGCTTAATTGGGTCTCGACCGCCTAATGAGCAGTTCTTC.

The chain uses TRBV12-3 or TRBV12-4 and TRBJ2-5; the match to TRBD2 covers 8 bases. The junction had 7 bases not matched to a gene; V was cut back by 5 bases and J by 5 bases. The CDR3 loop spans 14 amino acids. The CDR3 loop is CASSIGTSGETQYF. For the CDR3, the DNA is TGTGCCAGCAGTATCGGGACTAGTGGCGAGACCCAGTACTTC.

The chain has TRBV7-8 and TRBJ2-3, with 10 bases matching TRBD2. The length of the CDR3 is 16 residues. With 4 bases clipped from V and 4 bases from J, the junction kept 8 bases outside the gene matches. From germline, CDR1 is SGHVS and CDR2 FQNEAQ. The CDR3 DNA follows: TGTGCCAGCAGCTCCCGGGCTAGCGGGAGCGCAGATACGCAGTATTTT. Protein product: CASSSRASGSADTQYF.

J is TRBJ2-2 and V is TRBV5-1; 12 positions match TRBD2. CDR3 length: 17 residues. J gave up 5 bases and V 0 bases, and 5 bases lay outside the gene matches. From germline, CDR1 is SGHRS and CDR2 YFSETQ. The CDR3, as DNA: TGCGCCAGCAGCTTGGTGCTAGCGGGAGGGCTGACCGGGGAGCTGTTTTTT. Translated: CASSLVLAGGLTGELFF.

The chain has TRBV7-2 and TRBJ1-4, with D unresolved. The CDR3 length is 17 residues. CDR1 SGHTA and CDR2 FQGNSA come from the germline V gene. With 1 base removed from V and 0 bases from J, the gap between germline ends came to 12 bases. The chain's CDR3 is CASSLVSTAATNEKLFF. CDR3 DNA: TGTGCCAGCAGCTTAGTGAGTACAGCGGCAACTAATGAAAAACTGTTTTTT. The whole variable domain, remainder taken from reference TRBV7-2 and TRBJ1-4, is GAGVSQSPSNKVTEKGKDVELRCDPISGHTALYWYRQSLGQGLEFLIYFQGNSAPDKSGLPSDRFSAERTGGSVSTLTIQRTQQEDSAVYLCASSLVSTAATNEKLFFGSGTQLSVL.

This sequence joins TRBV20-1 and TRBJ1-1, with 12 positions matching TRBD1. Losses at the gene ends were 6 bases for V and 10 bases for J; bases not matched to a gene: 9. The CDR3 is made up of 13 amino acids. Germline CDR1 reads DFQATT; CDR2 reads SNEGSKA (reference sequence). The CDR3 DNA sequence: TGCAGTGCACCGGGACAGGGGGCATCGTTAGCTTTCTTT. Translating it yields CSAPGQGASLAFF.

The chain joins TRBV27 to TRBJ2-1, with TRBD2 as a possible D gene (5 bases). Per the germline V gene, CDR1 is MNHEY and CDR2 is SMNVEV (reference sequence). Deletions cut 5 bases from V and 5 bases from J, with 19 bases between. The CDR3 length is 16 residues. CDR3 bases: TGTGCCAGCAGTCGTTTCGGGGTGCGGTCTGACAATGAGCAGTTCTTC. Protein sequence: CASSRFGVRSDNEQFF.

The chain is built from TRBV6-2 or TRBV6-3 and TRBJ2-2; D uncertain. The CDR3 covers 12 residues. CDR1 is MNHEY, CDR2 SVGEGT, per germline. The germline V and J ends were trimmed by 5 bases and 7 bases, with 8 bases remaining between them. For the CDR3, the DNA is TGTGCCAGCAGTCATAGCAACGGGGAGCTGTTTTTT. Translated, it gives CASSHSNGELFF.

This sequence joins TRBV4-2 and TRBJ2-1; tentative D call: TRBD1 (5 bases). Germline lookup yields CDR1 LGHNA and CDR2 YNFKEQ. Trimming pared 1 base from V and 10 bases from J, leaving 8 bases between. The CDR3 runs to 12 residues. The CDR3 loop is CASSQGGTEQFF. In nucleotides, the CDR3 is TGTGCCAGCAGCCAAGGGGGCACCGAGCAGTTCTTC.

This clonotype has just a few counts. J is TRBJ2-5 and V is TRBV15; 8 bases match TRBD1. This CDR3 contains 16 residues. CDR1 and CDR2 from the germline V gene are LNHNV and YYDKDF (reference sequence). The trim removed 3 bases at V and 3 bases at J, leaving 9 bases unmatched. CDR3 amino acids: CATSRAGTGLKETQYF. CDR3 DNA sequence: TGTGCCACCAGCAGGGCCGGGACAGGCCTAAAAGAGACCCAGTACTTC.

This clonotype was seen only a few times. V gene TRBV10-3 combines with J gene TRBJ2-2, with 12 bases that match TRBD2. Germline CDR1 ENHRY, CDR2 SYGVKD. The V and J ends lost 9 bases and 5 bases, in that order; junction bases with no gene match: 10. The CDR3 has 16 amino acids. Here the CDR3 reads CAIPRLAGASTGELFF. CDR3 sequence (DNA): TGTGCCATTCCCAGACTAGCGGGAGCTAGTACCGGGGAGCTGTTTTTT.

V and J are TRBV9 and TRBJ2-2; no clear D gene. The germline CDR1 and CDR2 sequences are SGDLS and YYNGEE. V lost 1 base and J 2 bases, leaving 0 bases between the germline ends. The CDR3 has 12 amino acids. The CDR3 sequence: CASSVNTGELFF. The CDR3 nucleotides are TGTGCCAGCAGCGTAAACACCGGGGAGCTGTTTTTT.

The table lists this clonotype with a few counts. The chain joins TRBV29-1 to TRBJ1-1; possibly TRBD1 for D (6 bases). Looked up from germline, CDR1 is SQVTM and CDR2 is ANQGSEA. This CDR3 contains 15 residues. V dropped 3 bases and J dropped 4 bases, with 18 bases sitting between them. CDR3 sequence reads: CSVDPTPQGPTEAFF. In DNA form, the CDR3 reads TGCAGCGTTGATCCAACCCCACAGGGTCCCACTGAAGCTTTCTTT.

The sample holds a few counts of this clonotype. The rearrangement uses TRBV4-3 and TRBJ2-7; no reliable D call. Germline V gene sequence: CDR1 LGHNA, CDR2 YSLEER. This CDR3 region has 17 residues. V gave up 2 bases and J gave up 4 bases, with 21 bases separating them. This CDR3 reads CASSQTSLGTPGYEQYF. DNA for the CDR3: TGCGCCAGCAGCCAAACCTCTCTCGGAACGCCCGGGTACGAGCAGTACTTC.

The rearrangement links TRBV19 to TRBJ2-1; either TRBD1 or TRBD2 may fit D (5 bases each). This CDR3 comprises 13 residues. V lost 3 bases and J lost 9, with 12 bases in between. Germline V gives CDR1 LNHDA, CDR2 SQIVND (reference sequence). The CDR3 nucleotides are TGTGCCAGTAGTATTTTTTCCGGGACTGAGCAGTTCTTC. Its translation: CASSIFSGTEQFF.

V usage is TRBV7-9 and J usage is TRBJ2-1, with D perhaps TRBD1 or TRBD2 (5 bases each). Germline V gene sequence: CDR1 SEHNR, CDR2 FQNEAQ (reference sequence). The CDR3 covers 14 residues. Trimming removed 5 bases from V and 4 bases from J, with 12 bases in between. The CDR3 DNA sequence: TGTGCCAGCAGCCGAGGGGACCCTTACAATGAGCAGTTCTTC. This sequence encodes CASSRGDPYNEQFF. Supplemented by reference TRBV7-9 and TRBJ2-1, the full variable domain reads DTGVSQNPRHKITKRGQNVTFRCDPISEHNRLYWYRQTLGQGPEFLTYFQNEAQLEKSRLLSDRFSAERPKGSFSTLEIQRTEQGDSAMYLCASSRGDPYNEQFFGPGTRLTVL.

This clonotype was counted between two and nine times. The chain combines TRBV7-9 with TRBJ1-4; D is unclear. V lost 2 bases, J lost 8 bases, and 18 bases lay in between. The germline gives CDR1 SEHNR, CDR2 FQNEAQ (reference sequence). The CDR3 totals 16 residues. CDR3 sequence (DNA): TGTGCCAGCAGCTTAAGTGAAGCCCTCGTAGGGGAAAAACTGTTTTTT. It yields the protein CASSLSEALVGEKLFF.